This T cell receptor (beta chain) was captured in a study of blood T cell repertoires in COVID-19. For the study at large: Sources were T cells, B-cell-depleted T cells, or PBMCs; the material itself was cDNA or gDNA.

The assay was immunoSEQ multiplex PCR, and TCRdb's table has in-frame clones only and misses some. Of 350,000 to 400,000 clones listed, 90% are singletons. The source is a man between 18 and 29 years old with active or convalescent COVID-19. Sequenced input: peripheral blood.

CDR3 region: CASSLWGDRNEQFF. DNA for the CDR3: TGTGCCAGCAGCTTATGGGGGGATCGGAATGAGCAGTTCTTC. This chain links TRBV11-3 with TRBJ2-1; perhaps TRBD2 as D (6 bases). The germline V gene has CDR1 SGHNT and CDR2 YENEEA. The CDR3 is made up of 14 amino acids. V was cut by 2 bases and J by 7 bases, with 12 bases left in between.